The rows below give T cell receptor beta chains drawn from one sample of a study of OX40 agonist ivuxolimab in advanced cancers. Sequencing used immunoSEQ multiplex PCR; TCRdb keeps in-frame clones, though not all of them. The sample lists tens of thousands of clones; 70% to 90% were seen once. Sample: CD4+ or CD8+ T cells sorted from blood, taken in a trial of the OX40 agonist ivuxolimab. The receptors here all came from an adult with an advanced solid tumor such as melanoma, head and neck, liver or kidney cancer. Both conserved end residues are part of each CDR3. D genes are given only for firm matches. Size values are once, few and many counts, or a class for expanded clones, and some rows have none.

v_gene	abundance	len	j_gene	d_gene	CDR3aa	CDR3nt
TRBV7-9	-	17	TRBJ2-3	TRBD2	CASSFWGTSGGADTQYF	TGTGCCAGCAGCTTTTGGGGAACTAGCGGGGGGGCAGATACGCAGTATTTT
TRBV7-2	-	16	TRBJ2-3	TRBD2	CASSFTSGGNMNTQYF	TGTGCCAGCAGCTTCACTAGCGGGGGGAATATGAATACGCAGTATTTT
TRBV25-1	few	14	TRBJ1-5	-	CASSDDRSNQPQHF	TGTGCCAGCAGTGATGACAGGAGCAATCAGCCCCAGCATTTT
TRBV29-1	-	14	TRBJ2-5	-	CSVAGWAQEETQYF	TGCAGCGTCGCTGGTTGGGCCCAGGAAGAGACCCAGTACTTC
TRBV7-2	few	13	TRBJ1-6	-	CASSLSPNSPLHF	TGTGCCAGCAGCTTAAGCCCCAATTCACCCCTCCACTTT
TRBV18	-	12	TRBJ2-7	-	CASSPNSYEQYF	TGTGCCAGCTCCCCCAATAGCTACGAGCAGTACTTC
TRBV7-9	-	14	TRBJ2-1	TRBD1	CASSLRTGPYEQFF	TGTGCCAGCAGCTTACGGACAGGGCCTTATGAGCAGTTCTTC
TRBV5-1	-	15	TRBJ1-2	TRBD1	CASSPDRGRSYGYTF	TGCGCCAGCAGCCCGGACAGGGGTCGTAGCTATGGCTACACCTTC
TRBV18	few	15	TRBJ1-6	TRBD1	CASSPNPGQNSPLHF	TGTGCCAGCTCACCAAATCCGGGACAGAATTCACCCCTCCACTTT
TRBV4-3	-	14	TRBJ2-7	-	CASSQDRVSYEQYF	TGCGCCAGCAGCCAAGACAGGGTATCCTACGAGCAGTACTTC
TRBV19	-	15	TRBJ2-4	TRBD1	CASSIDRATKNIQYF	TGTGCCAGTAGTATCGACAGGGCTACCAAAAACATTCAGTACTTC
TRBV18	-	15	TRBJ2-5	TRBD1	CASSPLRTGGETQYF	TGTGCCAGCTCACCACTGCGGACAGGGGGAGAGACCCAGTACTTC
TRBV18	-	16	TRBJ2-2	-	CASSPPSLGSTGELFF	TGTGCCAGCTCACCACCCTCCCTAGGGAGCACCGGGGAGCTGTTTTTT
TRBV7-9	-	15	TRBJ1-2	TRBD1	CASSYTGGSSYGYTF	TGTGCCAGCAGCTACACAGGGGGTTCTAGCTATGGCTACACCTTC
TRBV7-2	once	15	TRBJ1-3	TRBD1	CASRERQGGGNTIYF	TGTGCCAGCAGAGAGAGACAGGGGGGAGGAAACACCATATATTTT
TRBV28	-	14	TRBJ2-7	-	CASSLGNPGYEQYF	TGTGCCAGCAGTTTAGGTAACCCAGGGTACGAGCAGTACTTC
TRBV6-1	-	13	TRBJ2-4	-	CASSELAQNIQYF	TGTGCCAGCAGTGAACTAGCTCAAAACATTCAGTACTTC
TRBV2	-	16	TRBJ1-2	-	CASSEIGQGLNYGYTF	TGTGCCAGCAGTGAAATTGGGCAGGGGCTTAACTATGGCTACACCTTC